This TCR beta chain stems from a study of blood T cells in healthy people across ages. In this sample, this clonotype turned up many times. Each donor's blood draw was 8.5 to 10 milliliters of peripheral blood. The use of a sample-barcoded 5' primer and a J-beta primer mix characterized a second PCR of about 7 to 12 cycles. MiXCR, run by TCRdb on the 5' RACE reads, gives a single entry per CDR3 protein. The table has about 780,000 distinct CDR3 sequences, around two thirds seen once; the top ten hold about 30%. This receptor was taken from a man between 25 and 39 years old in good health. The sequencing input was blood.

In DNA, the CDR3 is TGTGCCAGCTCCTCCCGCCGGGGGCCGGGGGGCGATTCACCCCTCCACTTT. Its translation is CASSSRRGPGGDSPLHF. V and J are TRBV6-2 or TRBV6-3 and TRBJ1-6, with D perhaps TRBD1 (6 bases). The CDR3 is made up of 17 amino acids. V shed 8 bases and J shed 8 bases, with 25 bases lying between them. CDR1 MNHEY and CDR2 SVGEGT come from the germline V gene.